The 14 T cell receptor beta chains presented below share a single source sample, sequenced in a study of graft-versus-host responses after intestinal transplantation (dated by TCRdb to about 2021). These TCRs' antigens remain unknown. Read against the paper, the sample's time point label means: cells obtained before transplantation from donor or recipient. Libraries came from the immunoSEQ multiplex PCR assay. TCRdb mirrors the immuneACCESS table, restricted to in-frame sequences. Some clones are absent from its copies; in checked studies, under half trace to an unresolved V gene, and the reason for the others is unknown. The sample profile shows around 76,000 clones; about 94% of them were found once. About 0.56% of the sample lies in the top ten. This specimen was unstimulated CD8+ T cells sorted from spleen or lymph node cells, taken before intestinal transplant. The receptors stem from a human donor who received an intestinal transplant.

CDR3 sequence (DNA): TGTGCCAGCAGCAAAAGGGGACAGGGTACGGGCAATCAGCCCCAGCATTTT. Translated: CASSKRGQGTGNQPQHF. This sequence joins TRBV21-1 and TRBJ1-5; the listed D gene, TRBD1, was not tested against the DNA. TRBV21-1 is a pseudogene locus. This CDR3 has 17 residues.

There are a few counts of this clone. The V call is TRBV5-5, the J call TRBJ2-7, with D unclear. V lost 4 bases, J lost 3 bases, and 14 bases lay in between. This CDR3 spans 14 amino acids. Germline V CDR1 and CDR2: SGHKS, YYEKEE (reference sequence). Written as DNA, the CDR3 is TGTGCCAGCAGCCAAATAGCAAAAGGCTACGAGCAGTACTTC. It is translated as CASSQIAKGYEQYF.

The chain uses TRBV7-3 and TRBJ2-1; 8 nucleotides line up with TRBD1. Germline CDR1 reads SGHTA; CDR2 reads FQGTGA. Germline trimming cut 6 bases from V and 4 bases from J; bases unmatched to any gene: 8. This CDR3 has 15 residues. The CDR3 nucleotides read TGTGCCAGCAGTCCAGGGGGCGCTGGGTACAATGAGCAGTTCTTC. Protein product: CASSPGGAGYNEQFF.

V and J are TRBV6-5 and TRBJ2-1; D unresolved. V dropped 8 bases and J dropped 7 bases, with 18 bases sitting between them. This CDR3 comprises 14 residues. The V gene's germline CDR1 is MNHEY and CDR2 SVGAGI. The CDR3 region is CASHGMVYWNEQFF. DNA for the CDR3: TGTGCCAGCCACGGAATGGTCTACTGGAATGAGCAGTTCTTC.

The rearrangement joins TRBV29-1 to TRBJ1-1; no clear D gene. Trimming pared 1 base from V and 6 bases from J, leaving 6 bases between. The CDR3 contains 11 residues. From germline, CDR1 is SQVTM and CDR2 ANQGSEA. The CDR3 DNA is TGCAGCGTTGAAGGTGGTCCTGAAGCTTTCTTT. Translated, it gives CSVEGGPEAFF.

The chain combines TRBV11-2 with TRBJ2-7, with 8 nucleotides matching TRBD2. With V trimmed by 1 base and J by 7 bases, 15 bases remained unmatched. The CDR3 sequence is 17 residues long. Germline-derived CDR1 and CDR2 are SGHAT and FQNNGV. The CDR3 loop is CASSLGPAGDGWREQYF. The DNA of the CDR3 is TGTGCCAGCAGCTTAGGGCCAGCGGGAGATGGGTGGAGGGAGCAGTACTTC. The full variable domain, its missing parts supplied by reference TRBV11-2 and TRBJ2-7, is EAGVAQSPRYKIIEKRQSVAFWCNPISGHATLYWYQQILGQGPKLLIQFQNNGVVDDSQLPKDRFSAERLKGVDSTLKIQPAKLEDSAVYLCASSLGPAGDGWREQYFGPGTRLTVT.

V and J are TRBV2 and TRBJ2-7; 9 bases are shared with TRBD1. In germline, CDR1 is SNHLY, CDR2 FYNNEI. The CDR3 runs 15 residues. The V gene end was trimmed by 5 bases and the J gene end by 3 bases; junction bases not matched to a gene: 8. CDR3 nucleotide sequence: TGTGCCAGCAGTCCGGGACAGGGTATAATCTACGAGCAGTACTTC. This gives the protein CASSPGQGIIYEQYF.

The rearrangement joins TRBV18 to TRBJ2-7; D is unresolved. The germline gives CDR1 KGHSH, CDR2 LQKENI. Trimming shortened V by 0 bases and J by 3 bases, and 9 bases separated the two germline ends. CDR3 size: 14 residues. CDR3 sequence: CASSPPADGYEQYF. DNA of the CDR3: TGTGCCAGCTCACCACCGGCGGACGGCTACGAGCAGTACTTC.

The chain is built from TRBV13 and TRBJ1-6; D not certain. The CDR3 sequence is 14 residues long. The V and J ends lost 4 bases and 10 bases respectively, with 14 bases between them. Germline-derived CDR1 and CDR2 are PRHDT and FYEKMQ (reference sequence). For the CDR3, the DNA is TGTGCCAGCAGCTCCGGGCCCCTAGTGTCACCCCTCCACTTT. As protein: CASSSGPLVSPLHF.

The chain carries TRBV6-1 and TRBJ2-7, with 7 bases lining up with TRBD1. The CDR3 has 16 residues. The V and J ends lost 2 bases and 4 bases, in that order; junction bases with no gene match: 11. Per the germline V gene, CDR1 is MNHNS and CDR2 is SASEGT. This chain's CDR3 is CASSEIMWDRKYEQYF. In DNA form, the CDR3 reads TGTGCCAGCAGTGAAATTATGTGGGACAGAAAATACGAGCAGTACTTC.

The rearrangement links TRBV6-6 to TRBJ1-1, with D tentatively TRBD1 (6 bases). Per germline, CDR1 MNHNY and CDR2 SVGAGI (reference sequence). Trimming took off 4 bases at V and 5 bases at J, with 11 bases between the two ends. The length of the CDR3 is 13 residues. The CDR3 spells CASSSLTGTEAFF. CDR3 bases: TGTGCCAGCAGTTCCCTGACAGGAACTGAAGCTTTCTTT.

This clone was recorded once. The J gene is TRBJ1-3, the V gene TRBV5-4; D is undetermined. The length of the CDR3 is 17 residues. Germline V lookup: CDR1 SGHNT, CDR2 YYREEE (reference sequence). V was pared by 4 bases and J by 0 bases, with 17 bases between. The CDR3 DNA follows: TGTGCCAGCAGCCAAGAGTCCCAGTTTAACTCTGGAAACACCATATATTTT. This codes for CASSQESQFNSGNTIYF.

The chain joins TRBV10-1 to TRBJ2-2; D might be TRBD2 (5 bases). Germline lookup yields CDR1 WNHNN and CDR2 SYGVQD (reference sequence). The V gene lost 1 base and the J gene lost 8 bases, with 17 bases spanning the gap. The CDR3 contains 16 residues. CDR3 coding DNA: TGCGCCAGCAGTGAGTGGGAGTCACCCGTTGGGGGGGAGCTGTTTTTT. It yields the protein CASSEWESPVGGELFF.

The chain is built from TRBV12-5 and TRBJ1-1; D is unresolved. This CDR3 is built from 15 residues. Trimming shortened V by 4 bases and J by 5 bases, and 17 bases separated the two germline ends. Germline assignment: CDR1 LGHNT and CDR2 FRNRAP. The CDR3: CASGSQVAGVTEAFF. As DNA, the CDR3 is TGTGCTAGTGGTTCCCAGGTGGCAGGCGTTACTGAAGCTTTCTTT. The full variable domain, with the rest looked up from reference TRBV12-5 and TRBJ1-1, is DARVTQTPRHKVTEMGQEVTMRCQPILGHNTVFWYRQTMMQGLELLAYFRNRAPLDDSGMPKDRFSAEMPDATLATLKIQPSEPRDSAVYFCASGSQVAGVTEAFFGQGTRLTVV.